The clone carrying this T cell receptor (beta chain) was seen repeatedly, ten times or more. What it binds is unknown. The source of the sample is a study of CD8 T cells in ankylosing spondylitis. General study results and limits: Among TCR beta sequences, a motif of several highly homologous variants appeared characteristic of ankylosing spondylitis blood.

Germline CDR1 reads DFQATT; CDR2 reads SNEGSKA (reference sequence). Trimming removed 0 bases from V and 0 bases from J, with 9 bases in between. The CDR3 consists of 15 residues. It was by quantitative 5'-RACE with molecular barcodes that TCR beta libraries were made. MiXCR, run by TCRdb on the 5' RACE reads, gives a single entry per CDR3 protein. Among fewer than 550,000 distinct CDR3 sequences listed, under 5.5% were seen once. The sample was blood, either unsorted or a sorted T cell fraction (not recorded which). This sequence joins TRBV20-1 and TRBJ2-1; D not certain. The clonotype comes from a male donor with ankylosing spondylitis. Here the CDR3 DNA reads TGCAGTGCTAGAGATCTTCGGGTCTCCTACAATGAGCAGTTCTTC. Translating gives CSARDLRVSYNEQFF.